This TCR beta chain appears in the sequencing data of a study of T cell clones after liver transplantation. Looking at the study overall: Timepoints were pre-transplant, pre-withdrawal, and after withdrawal was completed or failed.

This CDR3 region has 13 residues. Germline V gene lookup returns CDR1 MDHEN and CDR2 SYDVKM. The V end lost 7 bases, the J end lost 0 bases, and 9 bases lay between the germline ends. The protocol was immunoSEQ multiplex PCR, while the TCRdb copy is restricted to in-frame clones and leaves out a portion. There are 50,000 to 60,000 clones in the sample; roughly three quarters occur only once, and about 9.7% lies in the top ten. The source material was CD4+ T cells from blood, sampled at the 22-month timepoint. The rearrangement links TRBV28 to TRBJ1-1; D ambiguous. This TCR derives from a human patient who received a liver transplant. Some T cells here may be from the graft donor. The CDR3 spells CASTPRLNTEAFF. CDR3 bases: TGTGCCAGCACCCCCCGGTTGAACACTGAAGCTTTCTTT.